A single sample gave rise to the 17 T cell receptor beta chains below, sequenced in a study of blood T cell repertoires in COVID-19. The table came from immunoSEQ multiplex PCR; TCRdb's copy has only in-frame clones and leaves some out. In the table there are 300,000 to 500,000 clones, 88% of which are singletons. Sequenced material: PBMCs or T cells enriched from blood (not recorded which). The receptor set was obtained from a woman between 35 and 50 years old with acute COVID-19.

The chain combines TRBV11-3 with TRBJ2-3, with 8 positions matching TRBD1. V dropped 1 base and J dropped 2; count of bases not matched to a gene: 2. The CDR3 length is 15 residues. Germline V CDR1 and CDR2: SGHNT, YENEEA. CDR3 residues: CASSLGQGLTDTQYF. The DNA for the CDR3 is TGTGCCAGCAGCTTAGGACAGGGGCTCACAGATACGCAGTATTTT.

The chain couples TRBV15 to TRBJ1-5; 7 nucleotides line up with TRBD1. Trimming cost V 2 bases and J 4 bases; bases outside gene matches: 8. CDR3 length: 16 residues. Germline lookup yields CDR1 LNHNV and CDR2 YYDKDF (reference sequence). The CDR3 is CATSRSRQGRNQPQHF. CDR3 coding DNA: TGTGCCACCAGCAGATCCCGACAGGGCCGGAATCAGCCCCAGCATTTT.

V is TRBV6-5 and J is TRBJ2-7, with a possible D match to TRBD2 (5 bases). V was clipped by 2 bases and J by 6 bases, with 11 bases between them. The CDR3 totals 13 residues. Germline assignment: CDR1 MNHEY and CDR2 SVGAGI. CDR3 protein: CASSYRGSGEQYF. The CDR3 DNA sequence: TGTGCCAGCAGTTACAGAGGGTCGGGCGAGCAGTACTTC.

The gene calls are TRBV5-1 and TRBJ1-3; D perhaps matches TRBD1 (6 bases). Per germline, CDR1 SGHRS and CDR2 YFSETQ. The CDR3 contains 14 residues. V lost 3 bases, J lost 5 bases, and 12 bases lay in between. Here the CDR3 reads CASSSAGDRNTIYF. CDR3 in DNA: TGCGCCAGCAGCTCGGCAGGGGATAGAAACACCATATATTTT.

The CDR3 protein is CASSLLQGAKNEQFF. The CDR3 nucleotides are TGTGCCAGCAGCCTCTTACAGGGGGCGAAGAATGAGCAGTTCTTC. The chain carries TRBV4-2 and TRBJ2-1; 9 positions match TRBD1. With V trimmed by 4 bases and J by 7 bases, 8 bases remained unmatched. Germline-derived CDR1 and CDR2 are LGHNA and YNFKEQ. The length of the CDR3 is 15 residues.

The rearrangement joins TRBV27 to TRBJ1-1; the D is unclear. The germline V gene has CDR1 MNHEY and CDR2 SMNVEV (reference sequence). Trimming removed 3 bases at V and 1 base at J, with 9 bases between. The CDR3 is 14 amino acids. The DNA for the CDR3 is TGTGCCAGCAGTTTCCGGCAGGCGAACACTGAAGCTTTCTTT. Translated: CASSFRQANTEAFF.

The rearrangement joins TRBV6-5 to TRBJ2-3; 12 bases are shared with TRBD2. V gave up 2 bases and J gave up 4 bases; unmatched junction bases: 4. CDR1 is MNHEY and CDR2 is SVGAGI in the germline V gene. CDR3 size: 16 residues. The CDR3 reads CASSYATSGGPDTQYF. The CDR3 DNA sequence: TGTGCCAGCAGTTACGCGACTAGCGGGGGCCCAGATACGCAGTATTTT.

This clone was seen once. The CDR3 here is CASSSQGPGEQYF. The CDR3 nucleotides are TGTGCCAGCAGTTCCCAGGGGCCCGGCGAGCAGTACTTC. The V and J genes are TRBV28 and TRBJ2-7; D possibly corresponds to TRBD1 (6 bases). The germline V and J ends were trimmed by 4 bases and 6 bases, with 13 bases remaining between them. The length of the CDR3 is 13 residues. Germline CDR1 is MDHEN and CDR2 is SYDVKM.

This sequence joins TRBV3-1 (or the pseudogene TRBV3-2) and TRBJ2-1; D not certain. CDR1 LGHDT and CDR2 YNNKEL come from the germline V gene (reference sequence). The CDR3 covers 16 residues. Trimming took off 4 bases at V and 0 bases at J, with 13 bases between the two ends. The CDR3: CASSPRRRSSYNEQFF. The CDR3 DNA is TGTGCCAGCAGCCCCCGTCGGCGGAGCTCCTACAATGAGCAGTTCTTC.

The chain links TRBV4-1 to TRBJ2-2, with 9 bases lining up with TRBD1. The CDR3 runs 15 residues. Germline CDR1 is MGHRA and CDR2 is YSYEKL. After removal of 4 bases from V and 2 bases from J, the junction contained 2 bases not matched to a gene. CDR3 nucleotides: TGCGCCAGCAGCCGGGGACAGGGAAACACCGGGGAGCTGTTTTTT. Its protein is CASSRGQGNTGELFF.

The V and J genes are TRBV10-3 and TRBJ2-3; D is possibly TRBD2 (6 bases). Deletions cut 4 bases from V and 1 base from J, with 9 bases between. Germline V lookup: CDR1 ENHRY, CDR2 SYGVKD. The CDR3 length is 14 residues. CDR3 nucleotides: TGTGCCATCAGTGTTCCGGGGGGCACAGATACGCAGTATTTT. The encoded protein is CAISVPGGTDTQYF.

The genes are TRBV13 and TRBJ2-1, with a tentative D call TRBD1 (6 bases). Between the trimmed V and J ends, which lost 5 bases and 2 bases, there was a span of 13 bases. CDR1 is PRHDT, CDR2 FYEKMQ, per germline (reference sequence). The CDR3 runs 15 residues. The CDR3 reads CASSRYRDTYNEQFF. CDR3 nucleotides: TGTGCCAGCAGCCGGTACCGGGACACCTACAATGAGCAGTTCTTC.

The CDR3 region is CASSVRTDSTEAFF. The CDR3 region has the DNA TGTGCCAGCAGCGTAAGGACAGACTCCACTGAAGCTTTCTTT. This chain connects TRBV9 to TRBJ1-1; tentative D call: TRBD1 (6 bases). Germline-derived CDR1 and CDR2 are SGDLS and YYNGEE. This CDR3 spans 14 amino acids. The V end was cut by 1 base, the J end by 4 bases, with 11 bases between.

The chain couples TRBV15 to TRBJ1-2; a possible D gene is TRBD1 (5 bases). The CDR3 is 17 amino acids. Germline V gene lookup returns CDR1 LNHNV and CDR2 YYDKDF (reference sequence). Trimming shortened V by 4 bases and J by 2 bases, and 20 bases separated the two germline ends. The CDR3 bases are TGTGCCACCAGCAAGGGGCCCCTGCGGTCTTTAAACTATGGCTACACCTTC. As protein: CATSKGPLRSLNYGYTF.

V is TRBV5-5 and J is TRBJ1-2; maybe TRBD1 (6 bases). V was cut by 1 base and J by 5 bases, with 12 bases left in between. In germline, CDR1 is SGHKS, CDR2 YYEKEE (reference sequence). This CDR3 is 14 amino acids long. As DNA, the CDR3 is TGTGCCAGCAGCTTGAAGGGGGAGTGGTATGGCTACACCTTC. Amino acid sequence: CASSLKGEWYGYTF.

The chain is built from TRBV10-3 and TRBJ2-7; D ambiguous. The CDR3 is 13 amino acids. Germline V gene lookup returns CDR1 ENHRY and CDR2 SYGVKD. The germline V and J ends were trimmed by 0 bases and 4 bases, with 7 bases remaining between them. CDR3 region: CAISESTRYEQYF. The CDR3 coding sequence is TGTGCCATCAGTGAGTCGACGAGGTACGAGCAGTACTTC.

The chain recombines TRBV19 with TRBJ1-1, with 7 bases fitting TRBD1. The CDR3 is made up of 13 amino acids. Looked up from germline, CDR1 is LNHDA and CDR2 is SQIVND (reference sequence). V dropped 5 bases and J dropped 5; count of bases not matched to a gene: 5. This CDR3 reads CASSSTGETEAFF. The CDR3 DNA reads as TGTGCCAGTAGTTCAACAGGGGAAACTGAAGCTTTCTTT.